The 6 T cell receptor beta chains listed next were all sequenced from one sample in a study of control samples from healthy donors and cancer patients. The method was immunoSEQ multiplex PCR; TCRdb's version includes in-frame clones alone and lacks a portion of them. The sample carries around 130,000 clones, about 90% recorded once. The sequencing sample was made of blood. The receptors come from a man aged 45 to 65 in good health.

This chain links TRBV18 with TRBJ1-5, with a possible D match to TRBD1 (6 bases). CDR1 is KGHSH, CDR2 LQKENI, per germline. This CDR3 region has 17 residues. V was trimmed by 1 base and J by 2 bases, leaving 15 bases between them. In DNA form, the CDR3 reads TGTGCCAGCTCACCACGGGCGGTCAGGGGTGGCAATCAGCCCCAGCATTTT. Translated: CASSPRAVRGGNQPQHF.

The rearrangement joins TRBV12-3 or TRBV12-4 to TRBJ2-7; no definite D call. Trimming pared 1 base from V and 3 bases from J, leaving 4 bases between. This CDR3 is built from 12 residues. CDR3 protein: CASSLDSYEQYF. CDR3 bases: TGTGCCAGCAGTTTAGACAGCTACGAGCAGTACTTC.

On this clone itself: One end of the junction is discordant with germline, which a read error may explain. The sample contains more than one DNA sequence encoding this CDR3. The gene calls are TRBV6-2 or TRBV6-3 and TRBJ2-1; D is ambiguous. This CDR3 has 14 residues. Germline V gene data show CDR1 as MNHEY and CDR2 as SVGEGT. CDR3: CASSFPTSYNEQFF. CDR3 nucleotide sequence: TGTGCTAGCAGTTTCCCGACATCCTACAATGAGCAGTTCTTC.

The gene calls are TRBV27 and TRBJ1-5; TRBD1 might be the D (6 bases). V was pared by 2 bases and J by 6 bases, with 8 bases between. Per germline, CDR1 MNHEY and CDR2 SMNVEV (reference sequence). The CDR3 has 13 residues. The CDR3 loop reads CASSLGQFQPQHF. The DNA of the CDR3 is TGTGCCAGCAGTTTAGGACAGTTTCAGCCCCAGCATTTT.

The rearrangement joins TRBV19 to TRBJ1-3; possible D gene TRBD1, 6 bases. Germline assignment: CDR1 LNHDA and CDR2 SQIVND (reference sequence). The CDR3 is 12 residues long. V was pared by 7 bases and J by 9 bases, with 13 bases between. CDR3 loop: CASTQVGATIYF. CDR3 DNA sequence: TGTGCCAGTACCCAAGTGGGGGCCACCATATATTTT.

The V and J genes are TRBV6-5 and TRBJ2-7; a weak D match, TRBD1 (6 bases). The CDR3 covers 15 residues. Deletions cut 0 bases from V and 3 bases from J, with 12 bases between. From germline, CDR1 is MNHEY and CDR2 SVGAGI. The CDR3 nucleotides are TGTGCCAGCAGTTACTCACCAGGGGCCTACTACGAGCAGTACTTC. Translation: CASSYSPGAYYEQYF.